The sequence of this T cell receptor (beta chain) was determined in a study of blood T cell repertoires in COVID-19. Study context: PBMCs, B-cell-depleted T cells, or T cells were the source of the cDNA or gDNA that made up the material.

V was pared by 4 bases and J by 2 bases, with 11 bases of the junction left unmatched. The CDR3 has 18 amino acids. Germline values: CDR1 SGHRS, CDR2 YFSETQ. Original methodology: Counts of nucleated cells, estimated from reference gene primer amplification, were obtained. Assay used: immunoSEQ multiplex PCR; TCRdb lists only in-frame clones, some missing. That table supplies the V and J calls and clone size; D and trimming were determined from the DNA. The sample consists of 200,000 to 300,000 clones, approximately 86% of them appearing once. The TCR originated in a man aged 40-55 years who had recovered from COVID-19. The genes are TRBV5-1 and TRBJ2-2; 10 bases line up with TRBD2. The sample taken for sequencing was peripheral blood. The CDR3 spells CASSLFPSGGPNTGELFF. CDR3 bases: TGCGCCAGCAGCCTCTTTCCTAGCGGGGGCCCTAACACCGGGGAGCTGTTTTTT.